These 2 T cell receptor beta chains came from one sample sequenced in a study of beta chain features in type 1 diabetes. Reverse transcribing all isolated RNA meant expressed TCRB transcripts were sequenced. The method was immunoSEQ multiplex PCR; TCRdb's version includes in-frame clones alone and lacks a portion of them. The data contain hundreds of thousands of clones, over 9.5% of them singletons. The sequenced sample was naive CD4+ T cells from blood. The receptors derive from a young man in good health.

The chain joins TRBV5-4 to TRBJ1-3; 7 bases match TRBD1. Germline loops: CDR1 SGHNT, CDR2 YYREEE (reference sequence). The CDR3 runs to 16 residues. J was trimmed by 3 bases and V by 6 bases; bases with no gene match: 12. In nucleotides, the CDR3 is TGTGCCAGCACCTCAATAGGACAGGCGATTGGAAACACCATATATTTT. Encoded protein: CASTSIGQAIGNTIYF. The full variable domain, rest sourced from reference TRBV5-4 and TRBJ1-3, is ETGVTQSPTHLIKTRGQQVTLRCSSQSGHNTVSWYQQALGQGPQFIFQYYREEENGRGNFPPRFSGLQFPNYSSELNVNALELDDSALYLCASTSIGQAIGNTIYFGEGSWLTVV.

As concerns this clone: The junction departs from germline at one end; a sequencing error may be responsible. J is TRBJ1-1 and V is TRBV5-4; tentative D call: TRBD1 (5 bases). Germline loops: CDR1 SGHNT, CDR2 YYREEE (reference sequence). CDR3 length: 15 residues. CDR3 in amino acids: CTSSFVWGGNTEAFF. For the CDR3, the DNA is TGTACCAGCAGCTTCGTGTGGGGCGGGAACACTGAAGCTTTCTTT. The variable domain in full, completed from reference TRBV5-4 and TRBJ1-1, reads ETGVTQSPTHLIKTRGQQVTLRCSSQSGHNTVSWYQQALGQGPQFIFQYYREEENGRGNFPPRFSGLQFPNYSSELNVNALELDDSALYLCTSSFVWGGNTEAFFGQGTRLTVV.